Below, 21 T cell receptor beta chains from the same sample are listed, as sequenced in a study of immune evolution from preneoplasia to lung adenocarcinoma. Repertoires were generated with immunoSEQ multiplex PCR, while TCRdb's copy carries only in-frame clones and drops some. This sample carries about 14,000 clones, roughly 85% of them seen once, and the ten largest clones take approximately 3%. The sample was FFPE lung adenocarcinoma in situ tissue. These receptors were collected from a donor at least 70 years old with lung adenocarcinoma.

The CDR3 DNA follows: TGCAGCGTTGAACGAACAGCGAACACCGGGGAGCTGTTTTTT. It encodes CSVERTANTGELFF. The gene calls are TRBV29-1 and TRBJ2-2; D unresolved. Trimming cost V 2 bases and J 0 bases, with 7 bases left between them. The CDR3 has 14 amino acids. CDR1 is SQVTM, CDR2 ANQGSEA, per germline.

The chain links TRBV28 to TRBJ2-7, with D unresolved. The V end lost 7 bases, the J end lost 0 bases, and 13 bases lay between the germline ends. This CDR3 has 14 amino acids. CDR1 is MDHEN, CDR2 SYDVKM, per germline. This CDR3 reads CASNPGALSYEQYF. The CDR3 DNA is TGTGCCAGCAACCCCGGCGCCCTCTCCTACGAGCAGTACTTC.

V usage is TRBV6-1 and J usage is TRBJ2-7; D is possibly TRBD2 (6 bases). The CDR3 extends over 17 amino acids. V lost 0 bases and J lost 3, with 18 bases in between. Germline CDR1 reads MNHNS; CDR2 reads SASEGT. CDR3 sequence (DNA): TGTGCCAGCAGTGAAGCGCTGGGAGGCCGATTACTCTACGAGCAGTACTTC. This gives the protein CASSEALGGRLLYEQYF.

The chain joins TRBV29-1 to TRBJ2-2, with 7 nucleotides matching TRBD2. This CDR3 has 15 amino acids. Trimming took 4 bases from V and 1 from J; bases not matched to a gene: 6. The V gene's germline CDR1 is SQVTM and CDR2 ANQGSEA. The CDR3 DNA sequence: TGCAGCGTTGTGTCTTCTAGCGGGAACACCGGGGAGCTGTTTTTT. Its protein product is CSVVSSSGNTGELFF.

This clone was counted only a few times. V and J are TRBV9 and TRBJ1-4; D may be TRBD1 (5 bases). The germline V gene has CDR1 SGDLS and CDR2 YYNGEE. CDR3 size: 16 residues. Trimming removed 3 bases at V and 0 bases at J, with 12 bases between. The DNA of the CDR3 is TGTGCCAGCAGCGAGGGGATCACCTCAACTAATGAAAAACTGTTTTTT. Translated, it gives CASSEGITSTNEKLFF.

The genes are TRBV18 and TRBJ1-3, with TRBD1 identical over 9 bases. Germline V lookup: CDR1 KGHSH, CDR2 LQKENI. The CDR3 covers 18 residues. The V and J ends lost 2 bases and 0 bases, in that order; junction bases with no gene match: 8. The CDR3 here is CASSPATGTGISGNTIYF. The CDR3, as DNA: TGTGCCAGCTCACCAGCAACCGGGACAGGGATCTCTGGAAACACCATATATTTT.

DNA for the CDR3: TGTGCCAGCTCACCACTAAGGGACGTGAACACCGGGGAGCTGTTTTTT. Its protein product is CASSPLRDVNTGELFF. J is TRBJ2-2 and V is TRBV18; D possibly uses TRBD1 or TRBD2 (5 bases each). The V end lost 1 base, the J end lost 1 base, and 10 bases lay between the germline ends. The CDR3 is 16 residues long. Germline V gene data show CDR1 as KGHSH and CDR2 as LQKENI.

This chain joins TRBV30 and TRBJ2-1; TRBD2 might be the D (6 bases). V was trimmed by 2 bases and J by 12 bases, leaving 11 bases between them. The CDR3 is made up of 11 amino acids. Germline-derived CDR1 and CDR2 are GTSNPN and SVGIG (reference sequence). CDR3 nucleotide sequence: TGTGCCTGGAGTTGGGCGGGGAGGCAGTTCTTC. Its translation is CAWSWAGRQFF.

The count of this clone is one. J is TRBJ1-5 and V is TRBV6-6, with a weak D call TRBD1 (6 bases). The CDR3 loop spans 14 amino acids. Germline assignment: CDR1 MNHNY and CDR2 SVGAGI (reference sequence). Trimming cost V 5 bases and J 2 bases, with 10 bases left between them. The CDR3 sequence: CASSEDSRNQPQHF. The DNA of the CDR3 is TGTGCCAGCAGTGAGGACAGCCGCAATCAGCCCCAGCATTTT.

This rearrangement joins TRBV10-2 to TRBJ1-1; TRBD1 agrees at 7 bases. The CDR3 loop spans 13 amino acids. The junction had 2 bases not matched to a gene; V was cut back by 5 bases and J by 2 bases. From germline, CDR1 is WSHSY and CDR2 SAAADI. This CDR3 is CASSRQGNTEAFF. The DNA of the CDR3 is TGCGCCAGCAGTAGACAGGGTAACACTGAAGCTTTCTTT.

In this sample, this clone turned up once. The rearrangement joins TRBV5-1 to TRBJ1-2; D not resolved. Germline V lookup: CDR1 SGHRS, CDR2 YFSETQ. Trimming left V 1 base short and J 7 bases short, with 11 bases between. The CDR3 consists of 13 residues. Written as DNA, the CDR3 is TGCGCCAGCAGCTTGAACTTAATGGGTGGCTACACCTTC. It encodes CASSLNLMGGYTF. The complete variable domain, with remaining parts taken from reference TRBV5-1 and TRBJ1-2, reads KAGVTQTPRYLIKTRGQQVTLSCSPISGHRSVSWYQQTPGQGLQFLFEYFSETQRNKGNFPGRFSGRQFSNSRSEMNVSTLELGDSALYLCASSLNLMGGYTFGSGTRLTVV.

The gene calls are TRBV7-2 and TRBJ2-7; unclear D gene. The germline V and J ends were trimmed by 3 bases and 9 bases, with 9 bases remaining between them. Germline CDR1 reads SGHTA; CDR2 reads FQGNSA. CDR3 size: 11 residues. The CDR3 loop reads CASSFAGPQYF. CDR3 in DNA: TGTGCCAGCAGCTTCGCAGGTCCGCAGTACTTC.

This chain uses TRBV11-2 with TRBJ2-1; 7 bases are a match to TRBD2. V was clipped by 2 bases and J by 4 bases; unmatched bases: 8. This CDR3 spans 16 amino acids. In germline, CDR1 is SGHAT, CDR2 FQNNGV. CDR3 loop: CASSLLWGREYNEQFF. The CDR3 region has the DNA TGTGCCAGCAGCTTATTGTGGGGGAGGGAGTACAATGAGCAGTTCTTC.

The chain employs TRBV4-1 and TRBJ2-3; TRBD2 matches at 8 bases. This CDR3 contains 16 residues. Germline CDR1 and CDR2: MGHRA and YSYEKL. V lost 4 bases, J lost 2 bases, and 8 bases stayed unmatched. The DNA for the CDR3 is TGCGCCAGCAGCCCTAAGACTAGCGCCTACACAGATACGCAGTATTTT. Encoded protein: CASSPKTSAYTDTQYF.

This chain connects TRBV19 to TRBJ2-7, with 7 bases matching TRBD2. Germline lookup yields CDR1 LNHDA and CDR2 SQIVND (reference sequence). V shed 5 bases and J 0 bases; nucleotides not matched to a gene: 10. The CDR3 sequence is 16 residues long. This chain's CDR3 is CASSRGGGETSYEQYF. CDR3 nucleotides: TGTGCCAGTAGTCGTGGGGGGGGAGAGACCTCCTACGAGCAGTACTTC.

CDR3 sequence reads: CAWSPRGNEQFF. CDR3 DNA sequence: TGTGCCTGGAGTCCCCGAGGGAATGAGCAGTTCTTC. V is TRBV30 and J is TRBJ2-1, with D tentatively TRBD2 (5 bases). The germline CDR1 and CDR2 sequences are GTSNPN and SVGIG (reference sequence). CDR3 length: 12 residues. Trimming removed 2 bases at V and 7 bases at J, with 9 bases between.

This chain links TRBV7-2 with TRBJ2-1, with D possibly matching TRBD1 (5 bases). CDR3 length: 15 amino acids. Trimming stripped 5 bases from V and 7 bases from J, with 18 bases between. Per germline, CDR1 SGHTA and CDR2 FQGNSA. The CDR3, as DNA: TGTGCCAGCAGCCCCAATGTCTGGGGCGGTAATGAGCAGTTCTTC. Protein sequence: CASSPNVWGGNEQFF.

CDR3 nucleotides: TGTGCCAGCAGTGAACGGGCGGGCGAGAGCTCCTACAATGAGCAGTTCTTC. Amino acids: CASSERAGESSYNEQFF. The chain has TRBV2 and TRBJ2-1; possible D gene TRBD2, 5 bases. The germline V gene has CDR1 SNHLY and CDR2 FYNNEI. The CDR3 spans 17 residues. Trimming cost V 2 bases and J 0 bases, with 14 bases left between them.

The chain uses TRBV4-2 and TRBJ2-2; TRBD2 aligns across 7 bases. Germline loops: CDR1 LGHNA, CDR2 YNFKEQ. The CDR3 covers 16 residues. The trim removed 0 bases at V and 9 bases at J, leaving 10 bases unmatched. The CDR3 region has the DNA TGTGCCAGCAGCCAAGAGAACGGGGGGTGGGCTAGGGAGCTGTTTTTT. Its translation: CASSQENGGWARELFF.

The CDR3 sequence: CASSLGDGGEGNTIYF. The DNA of the CDR3 is TGTGCCAGCAGCTTAGGGGACGGAGGGGAAGGAAACACCATATATTTT. The chain combines TRBV7-8 with TRBJ1-3, with D maybe TRBD1 (5 bases). This CDR3 is 16 amino acids long. Germline CDR1 SGHVS, CDR2 FQNEAQ. Trimming removed 1 base from V and 4 bases from J, with 14 bases in between. Full variable domain (missing parts from reference TRBV7-8 and TRBJ1-3): GAGVSQSPRYKVAKRGQDVALRCDPISGHVSLFWYQQALGQGPEFLTYFQNEAQLDKSGLPSDRFFAERPEGSVSTLKIQRTQQEDSAVYLCASSLGDGGEGNTIYFGEGSWLTVV.

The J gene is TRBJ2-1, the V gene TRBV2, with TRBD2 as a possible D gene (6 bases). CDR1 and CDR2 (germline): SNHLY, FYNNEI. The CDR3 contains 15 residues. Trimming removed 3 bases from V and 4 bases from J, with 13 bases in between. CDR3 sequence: CASSEWRDRYNEQFF. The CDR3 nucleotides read TGTGCCAGCAGTGAGTGGCGGGATAGGTACAATGAGCAGTTCTTC. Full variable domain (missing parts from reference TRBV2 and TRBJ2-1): EPEVTQTPSHQVTQMGQEVILRCVPISNHLYFYWYRQILGQKVEFLVSFYNNEISEKSEIFDDQFSVERPDGSNFTLKIRSTKLEDSAMYFCASSEWRDRYNEQFFGPGTRLTVL.